The 25 T cell receptor beta chains listed next were all sequenced from one sample in a study of tumor and adjacent non-tumor tissue in lung cancer. Three rounds of nested PCR, following a modified ARM-PCR protocol, produced the TCRbeta library. Using its own MiXCR run on the multiplex PCR reads, TCRdb lists one record per CDR3 protein. The sample consists of 40,000 to 55,000 distinct CDR3 sequences, 74% of them appearing once. The template was RNA from unsorted bulk tissue. This non-tumor lung sample came from over 3 cm beyond the tumor edge. The specimen was distant non-tumor lung tissue. These receptors all come from a woman aged 60-70 years with non-small cell lung cancer.

V is TRBV12-3 or TRBV12-4 and J is TRBJ2-1; D not resolved. This CDR3 has 10 residues. The DNA for the CDR3 is TGTGTCATCAGCTACAATGAGCAGTTCTTC. Translating it yields CVISYNEQFF.

The rearrangement uses TRBV12-3 or TRBV12-4 and TRBJ1-5; D possibly corresponds to TRBD1 (5 bases). Trimming pared 7 bases from V and 6 bases from J, leaving 19 bases between. The CDR3 is made up of 15 amino acids. The CDR3 is CASTRAGKISQPQHF. DNA of the CDR3: TGTGCCAGCACCCGGGCAGGGAAGATAAGTCAGCCCCAGCATTTT.

As regards this clonotype: A read error may be the cause here, since a much bigger clone is one base away. The rearrangement joins TRBV28 to TRBJ2-3, with D unresolved. The CDR3 loop spans 13 amino acids. The V end was cut by 8 bases, the J end by 2 bases, with 11 bases between. From germline, CDR1 is MDHEN and CDR2 SYDVKM. Here the CDR3 reads CASQRNLTDTQYF. For the CDR3, the DNA is TGTGCCAGCCAAAGGAACCTCACAGATACGCAGTATTTT.

There are a few counts of this clonotype. One end of the junction varies from germline; a read error may be responsible. The chain couples TRBV20-1 to TRBJ2-1, with 7 bases aligning to TRBD1. The CDR3 length is 16 residues. Germline assignment: CDR1 DFQATT and CDR2 SNEGSKA (reference sequence). In DNA, the CDR3 is TGCAGTGCTAGATTACAGGGGCGCTCATCCTACAATGAGCAGCTCTTC. Amino acids: CSARLQGRSSYNEQLF.

This clonotype has only a few counts. Since a much larger clone is just one base distant, this may be a read error. V usage is TRBV7-9 and J usage is TRBJ1-2, with D hard to call. The CDR3 totals 13 residues. Trimming cost V 2 bases and J 8 bases, with 12 bases left between them. The germline gives CDR1 SEHNR, CDR2 FQNEAQ (reference sequence). DNA of the CDR3: TGTGCCAGCAGCTTAAATATGAAGGAGGGCTACACCTTC. It yields the protein CASSLNMKEGYTF.

This clonotype was observed a single time. The chain links TRBV20-1 to TRBJ1-5; unclear D gene. Germline CDR1 reads DFQATT; CDR2 reads SNEGSKA (reference sequence). V was trimmed by 7 bases and J by 6 bases, leaving 16 bases between them. The CDR3 is made up of 13 amino acids. The CDR3 loop is CSVQPDDGQPQHF. DNA of the CDR3: TGCAGTGTTCAGCCTGATGACGGTCAGCCCCAGCATTTT.

This clonotype came up many times. Written as DNA, the CDR3 is TGCGCCAGCAGCTCTCGCCCGGGACAGGCTACCCGCTACACCTTC. Protein: CASSSRPGQATRYTF. The J gene is TRBJ1-2, the V gene TRBV5-1; 8 bases are a match to TRBD1. The CDR3 totals 15 residues. The germline V gene encodes CDR1 SGHRS and CDR2 YFSETQ. Trimming at V came to 3 bases and at J to 9 bases, leaving 13 bases not matched to a gene.

The J gene is TRBJ2-7, the V gene TRBV6-6, with D perhaps TRBD2 (6 bases). The germline V and J ends were trimmed by 5 bases and 3 bases, with 17 bases remaining between them. The CDR3 sequence is 15 residues long. Germline CDR1 MNHNY, CDR2 SVGAGI (reference sequence). Here the CDR3 reads CASSRQIVGGYEQYF. The CDR3 coding sequence is TGTGCCAGCAGTCGCCAGATAGTGGGAGGCTACGAGCAGTACTTC.

A remark on this clonotype: At one end, the junction sequence differs from germline, possibly due to a read error. The CDR3 loop reads CVSTRPGALEAFF. DNA for the CDR3: TGTGTCAGCACTCGGCCTGGCGCCCTAGAAGCTTTCTTT. This rearrangement joins TRBV12-3 or TRBV12-4 to TRBJ1-1, with unresolved D. This CDR3 contains 13 residues.

This clonotype showed up many times. V usage is TRBV11-2 and J usage is TRBJ1-5, with 9 bases that match TRBD1. Per germline, CDR1 SGHAT and CDR2 FQNNGV. The V gene end was trimmed by 1 base and the J gene end by 7 bases; junction bases not matched to a gene: 5. CDR3 size: 15 residues. The CDR3 protein is CASSLGTGGLQPQHF. CDR3 in DNA: TGTGCCAGCAGCTTAGGAACAGGGGGCTTGCAGCCCCAGCATTTT. Full variable domain (remainder filled in from reference TRBV11-2 and TRBJ1-5): EAGVAQSPRYKIIEKRQSVAFWCNPISGHATLYWYQQILGQGPKLLIQFQNNGVVDDSQLPKDRFSAERLKGVDSTLKIQPAKLEDSAVYLCASSLGTGGLQPQHFGDGTRLSIL.

The chain uses TRBV10-3 and TRBJ2-1; D perhaps matches TRBD2 (5 bases). With 3 bases removed from V and 7 bases from J, the gap between germline ends came to 16 bases. CDR1 and CDR2 from the germline V gene are ENHRY and SYGVKD. The CDR3 has 15 residues. The CDR3 sequence is CAISETSDLLNEQFF. The CDR3 DNA follows: TGTGCCATCAGTGAAACTAGTGACTTGCTGAATGAGCAGTTCTTC.

This clonotype was seen only a few times. A junction boundary mismatches the germline segment, possibly from a read error. The DNA of the CDR3 is TGTGCCAGCAGCCTTCGGACAGGGATCGGCCACGAGCAGCACTTC. Translation gives CASSLRTGIGHEQHF. The V call is TRBV7-6, the J call TRBJ2-7; 8 nucleotides agree with TRBD1. Per germline, CDR1 SGHVS and CDR2 FNYEAQ. The CDR3 totals 15 residues. Looking up the rest from reference TRBV7-6 and TRBJ2-7 gives the full variable domain: GAGVSQSPRYKVTKRGQDVALRCDPISGHVSLYWYRQALGQGPEFLTYFNYEAQQDKSGLPNDRFSAERPEGSISTLTIQRTEQRDSAMYRCASSLRTGIGHEQHFGPGTRLTVT.

The chain is built from TRBV4-1 and TRBJ1-5; D is unclear. Germline assignment: CDR1 MGHRA and CDR2 YSYEKL. The germline V and J ends were trimmed by 4 bases and 1 base, with 14 bases remaining between them. The CDR3 is made up of 16 amino acids. CDR3: CASSLGGVLSNQPQHF. As DNA, the CDR3 is TGCGCCAGCAGCCTCGGCGGGGTTTTGAGCAATCAGCCCCAGCATTTT.

On this clonotype itself: The CDR3 carries no conserved terminal phenylalanine or tryptophan, so it likely arises from a read error. The DNA is left out, because the CDR3 cannot be placed on it with certainty; the CDR3 is given as TCRdb lists it. The rearrangement joins TRBV2 to TRBJ2-5. The CDR3 is 14 amino acids long, termini counted. CDR1 is SNHLY, CDR2 FYNNEI, per germline. CDR3 residues: CASCEETDQETQYL.

V and J are TRBV10-3 and TRBJ2-2; a possible D gene is TRBD1 (7 bases). The CDR3 has 15 amino acids. Germline CDR1 ENHRY, CDR2 SYGVKD. Trimming cost V 6 bases and J 5 bases, with 16 bases left between them. CDR3 sequence (DNA): TGTGCCATCAGCTACAGGGGAGGTAGGACCGGGGAGCTGTTTTTT. The encoded protein is CAISYRGGRTGELFF.

A word on this clonotype: The conserved phenylalanine or tryptophan normally closing the CDR3 is absent here, so this likely arose from a read error. The rearrangement links TRBV6-2 or TRBV6-3 to TRBJ2-1; tentative D call: TRBD2 (6 bases). This CDR3 region has 15 residues. CDR1 MNHEY and CDR2 SVGEGT come from the germline V gene. The CDR3: CTSSPIGAGLDEQFI. CDR3 DNA: TGTACCAGCAGTCCCATTGGCGCGGGGCTCGATGAGCAGTTCATC.

In regard to this clonotype: The CDR3 does not end in the conserved phenylalanine or tryptophan, so this is likely a read error. The DNA is omitted, as the CDR3 cannot be located on it reliably, and the CDR3 follows TCRdb's listing. The chain combines TRBV24-1 with TRBJ2-1. The CDR3 has 13 residues if both end residues are counted. Germline values: CDR1 KGHDR, CDR2 SFDVKD. The chain's CDR3 is CATSYTVTNERFL.

Points on this clonotype: This CDR3 fails to terminate in the conserved phenylalanine or tryptophan, so it likely reflects a read error. The limits of the CDR3 on the DNA are not certain, so only TCRdb's listed CDR3 is given. This chain joins TRBV11-1 and TRBJ1-2. The CDR3 is 13 residues long, counting both termini. Germline lookup yields CDR1 SGHAT and CDR2 FQDESV (reference sequence). The CDR3 is CASSEGGSMAKTI.

With respect to this clonotype: One end of the junction does not line up with germline, which may come from a read error. This sequence joins TRBV7-8 and TRBJ2-7, with D unresolved. Germline lookup yields CDR1 SGHVS and CDR2 FQNEAQ. The CDR3 is made up of 15 amino acids. As DNA, the CDR3 is TGTACCAGCAGCGAGAACCCGGGCCTTAATTACGAGCAGTACTTC. Translation: CTSSENPGLNYEQYF.

With respect to this clonotype: One end of the junction varies from germline; a read error may be responsible. The V call is TRBV4-2, the J call TRBJ1-4; 12 bases are a match to TRBD1. CDR1 and CDR2 (germline): LGHNA, YNFKEQ. This CDR3 region has 15 residues. CDR3 in amino acids: CASSQGTGGMEKLLF. In DNA form, the CDR3 reads TGTGCCAGTAGCCAAGGGACAGGGGGCATGGAAAAACTGCTTTTT.

About this clonotype itself: Mismatch with germline at one junction end may stem from a read error. This chain uses TRBV4-2 with TRBJ2-7, with unresolved D. This CDR3 region has 12 residues. Germline values: CDR1 LGHNA, CDR2 YNFKEQ. The CDR3, as DNA: TGTGCCAGCAGCCCCCCAGGTGACGAGCATTACTTC. Amino acids: CASSPPGDEHYF.

Worth noting for this clonotype: At one end, the junction sequence differs from germline, possibly due to a read error. J is TRBJ1-2 and V is TRBV11-2; D is uncertain. The CDR3 runs to 16 residues. The germline gives CDR1 SGHAT, CDR2 FQNNGV. The CDR3 loop reads CVSSPKWGTRVYGYTF. For the CDR3, the DNA is TGTGTCAGCAGCCCCAAATGGGGAACCCGCGTCTATGGCTACACCTTC.

Concerning this clonotype: The DNA is left out, because the CDR3 cannot be placed on it with certainty; the CDR3 is given as TCRdb lists it. This chain joins TRBV30 and TRBJ1-2; the D call in the table, TRBD1, was not verified against the DNA. The CDR3 is 14 residues long, ends included. Germline V lookup: CDR1 GTSNPN, CDR2 SVGIG (reference sequence). CDR3 loop: CAWGAGIGIYGCTF.

Remarks on this clonotype: Given the absence of the conserved phenylalanine or tryptophan at the CDR3 end, a read error is likely. It is unclear where the CDR3 begins or ends on the DNA, so no DNA is shown, and the CDR3 is as TCRdb lists it. V and J are TRBV11-2 and TRBJ2-7; the table's D call, TRBD2, has no DNA check behind it. Germline assignment: CDR1 SGHAT and CDR2 FQNNGV. With termini counted, the CDR3 has 13 amino acids. The CDR3 sequence: CASSSLGLYERYS.

This clonotype was detected only once. At one boundary the junction diverges from the germline segment, which might be a read error. The rearrangement links TRBV10-2 to TRBJ2-7; D is ambiguous. The length of the CDR3 is 13 residues. Germline values: CDR1 WSHSY, CDR2 SAAADI. The CDR3 is CASSKPDGYEHYF. The CDR3 DNA reads TGCGCCAGCAGCAAACCCGATGGTTACGAGCACTACTTC.